These 3 T cell receptor beta chains originate from one sample sequenced in a study of T cells after yellow fever vaccination (dated by TCRdb to between 2017 and 2020). The treatment or condition label for this specimen denotes: live attenuated yellow fever vaccine strain. The method was 5' RACE. These reads were obtained on an Illumina NovaSeq 6000. TCRdb reprocessing: public reads trimmed at Q25 with fastp, clones called with MiXCR, in-frame beta chains kept. Here each entry gathers all rows of one CDR3 protein and keeps the most common genes and DNA. The table for this sample lists 200,000 to 300,000 distinct CDR3 sequences; 3.6% of them were counted only once. The ten most abundant clones make up 15% to 20% of the sample. This specimen consisted of PBMCs, obtained 15 days after the yellow fever booster vaccination. Receptor source: a man aged 18-30 years who received the YFV17D yellow fever vaccine.

This clonotype appeared many times. The J gene is TRBJ1-5, the V gene TRBV20-1; D unresolved. The germline V and J ends were trimmed by 1 base and 1 base, with 5 bases remaining between them. Germline V gene data show CDR1 as DFQATT and CDR2 as SNEGSKA (reference sequence). CDR3 size: 13 residues. CDR3: CSARVASNQPQHF. CDR3 nucleotides: TGCAGTGCTAGAGTCGCGAGCAATCAGCCCCAGCATTTT.

This clonotype was detected ten times or more. V and J are TRBV12-3 or TRBV12-4 and TRBJ2-2; D remains ambiguous. This CDR3 is built from 14 residues. Trimming took off 2 bases at V and 4 bases at J, with 8 bases between the two ends. CDR3 sequence: CASSLMRGTGELFF. Here the CDR3 DNA reads TGTGCCAGCAGTTTAATGCGAGGCACCGGGGAGCTGTTTTTT.

At least ten counts were recorded for this clonotype. The chain carries TRBV14 and TRBJ1-1; D unresolved. CDR1 SGHDN and CDR2 FVKESK come from the germline V gene. Trimming stripped 0 bases from V and 3 bases from J, with 8 bases between. This CDR3 region has 14 residues. CDR3 sequence reads: CASSQDWSYTEAFF. CDR3 in DNA: TGTGCCAGCAGCCAAGATTGGAGCTACACTGAAGCTTTCTTT.